This T cell receptor beta chain originates from a study of shared T cell receptors in the human thymus. Sequencing used immunoSEQ multiplex PCR; TCRdb keeps in-frame clones, though not all of them. The sample holds roughly 500,000 clones, around 78% seen once. V shed 5 bases and J 10 bases; nucleotides not matched to a gene: 8. The CDR3 has 12 residues. CDR1 and CDR2 from the germline V gene are MNHNS and SASEGT. The same specimen was also included in a second study, on human thymus T cells. Per that study: Corrective cardiac operations yielded the resected thymus tissue. Overlap was high between thymic repertoires from unrelated individuals, as reported in related research.

The origin of this receptor is a boy under three years old with a congenital heart defect. Sequenced: thymocytes. J is TRBJ2-7 and V is TRBV6-1; TRBD1 aligns across 7 bases. The CDR3 loop is CASSLKGGEQYF. The CDR3 bases are TGTGCCAGCAGTTTAAAAGGGGGCGAACAGTACTTC.